This TCR beta chain was found in a study of T cells in Graves' hyperthyroidism and ophthalmopathy. The study's findings and limits: Researchers found most expanded thyroid clonotypes above 0.001 in blood as well.

This clonotype was seen at least ten times. Its specificity is unknown. The ends lost 5 bases at V and 4 bases at J; junction bases unmatched: 10. Looked up from germline, CDR1 is SGHVS and CDR2 is FQNEAQ. This CDR3 has 16 residues. Used for diagnoses were clinical symptoms, serum thyroxine and TRAb, thyroid ultrasound and orbital computed tomography. PBMCs were obtained from about 9.9 ml fresh peripheral blood. Amplification targeted TCR beta CDR3 regions from RNA transcripts. HTBI primers were used for first-round RT-PCR of the TCR CDR3. TCRdb reprocessed the multiplex PCR reads via MiXCR and lists one record per CDR3 protein. The table records 300,000 to 500,000 distinct CDR3 sequences, about 14% of them present only once.

The chain links TRBV7-8 to TRBJ2-7, with 11 bases fitting TRBD2. The specimen was blood. The source is a man over 45 with Graves' ophthalmopathy. CDR3 protein: CASSPKRTSGPYEQYF. The CDR3 nucleotides read TGTGCCAGCAGCCCCAAGAGGACTAGCGGGCCGTACGAGCAGTACTTC. The full variable domain, rest sourced from reference TRBV7-8 and TRBJ2-7, is GAGVSQSPRYKVAKRGQDVALRCDPISGHVSLFWYQQALGQGPEFLTYFQNEAQLDKSGLPSDRFFAERPEGSVSTLKIQRTQQEDSAVYLCASSPKRTSGPYEQYFGPGTRLTVT.